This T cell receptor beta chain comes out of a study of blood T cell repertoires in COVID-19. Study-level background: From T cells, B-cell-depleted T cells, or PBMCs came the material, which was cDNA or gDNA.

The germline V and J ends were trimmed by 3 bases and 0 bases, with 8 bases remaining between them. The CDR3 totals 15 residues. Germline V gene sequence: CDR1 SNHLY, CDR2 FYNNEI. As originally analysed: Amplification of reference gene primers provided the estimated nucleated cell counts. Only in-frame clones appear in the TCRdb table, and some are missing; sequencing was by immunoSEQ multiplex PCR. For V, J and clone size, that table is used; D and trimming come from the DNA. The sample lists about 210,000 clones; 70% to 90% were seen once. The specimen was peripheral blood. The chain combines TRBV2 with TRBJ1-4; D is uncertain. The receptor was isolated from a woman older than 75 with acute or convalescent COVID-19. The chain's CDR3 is CASSDVGATNEKLFF. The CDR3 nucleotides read TGTGCCAGCAGTGACGTAGGAGCAACTAATGAAAAACTGTTTTTT.